What follows is one T cell receptor beta chain and its context. No antigen is known for it. The data are from a study of T cells in localized non-small cell lung cancer. Repertoires were generated with immunoSEQ multiplex PCR, while TCRdb's copy carries only in-frame clones and drops some. The table records tens of thousands of clones, around nine tenths of them present only once. V was pared by 5 bases and J by 1 base, with 12 bases between. There are 14 residues in the CDR3. Germline lookup yields CDR1 SGHTA and CDR2 FQGTGA. Regarding the study as a whole: Exceeding tumor, uninvolved adjacent lung had the highest T cell clonality.

This TCR came from a man aged 35-69 years with stage I squamous cell lung carcinoma. The sample here was peripheral blood, taken before any cancer treatment. This chain links TRBV7-3 with TRBJ2-7; D is uncertain. The CDR3 coding sequence is TGTGCCAGCAGCCCTAGGAGTTCTTCCTACGAGCAGTACTTC. This sequence encodes CASSPRSSSYEQYF.